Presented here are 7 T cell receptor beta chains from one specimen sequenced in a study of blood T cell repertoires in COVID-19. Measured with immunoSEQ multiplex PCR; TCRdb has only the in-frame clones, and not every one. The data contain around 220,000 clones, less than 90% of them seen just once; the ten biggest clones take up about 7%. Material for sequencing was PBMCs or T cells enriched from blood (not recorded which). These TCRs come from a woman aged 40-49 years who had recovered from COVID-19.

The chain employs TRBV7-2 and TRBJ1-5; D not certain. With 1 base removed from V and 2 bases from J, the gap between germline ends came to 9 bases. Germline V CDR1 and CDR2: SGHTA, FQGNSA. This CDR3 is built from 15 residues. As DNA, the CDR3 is TGTGCCAGCAGCTTAGGAGGGCGTGGCAATCAGCCCCAGCATTTT. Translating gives CASSLGGRGNQPQHF.

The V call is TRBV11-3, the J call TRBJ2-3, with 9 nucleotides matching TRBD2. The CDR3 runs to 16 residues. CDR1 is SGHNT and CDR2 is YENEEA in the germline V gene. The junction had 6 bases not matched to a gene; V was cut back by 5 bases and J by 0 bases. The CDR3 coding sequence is TGTGCCAGCAGCCCCCGACTAGCGGCTAGCACAGATACGCAGTATTTT. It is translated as CASSPRLAASTDTQYF.

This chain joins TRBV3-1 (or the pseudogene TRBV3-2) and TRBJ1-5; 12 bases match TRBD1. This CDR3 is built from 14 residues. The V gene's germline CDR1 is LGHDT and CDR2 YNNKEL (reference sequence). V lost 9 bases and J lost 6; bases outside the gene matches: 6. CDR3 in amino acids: CASSGTGGGQPQHF. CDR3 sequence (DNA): TGTGCCAGTTCCGGGACAGGGGGCGGTCAGCCCCAGCATTTT.

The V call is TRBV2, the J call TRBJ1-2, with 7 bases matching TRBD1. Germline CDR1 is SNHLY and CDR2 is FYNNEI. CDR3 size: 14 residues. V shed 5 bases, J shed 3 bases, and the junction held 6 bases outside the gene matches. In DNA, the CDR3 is TGTGCCAGCAGTACGGGACAGCGAGACTATGGCTACACCTTC. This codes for CASSTGQRDYGYTF.

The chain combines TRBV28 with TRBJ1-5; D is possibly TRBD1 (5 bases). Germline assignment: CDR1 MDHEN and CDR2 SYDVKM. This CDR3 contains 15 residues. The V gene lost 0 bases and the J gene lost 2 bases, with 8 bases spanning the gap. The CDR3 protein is CASSLWGGGNQPQHF. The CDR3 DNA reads TGTGCCAGCAGTTTATGGGGGGGAGGCAATCAGCCCCAGCATTTT.

Here the CDR3 reads CASSSTQGADTEAFF. As DNA, the CDR3 is TGTGCCAGCAGCTCGACACAGGGGGCAGACACTGAAGCTTTCTTT. The J gene is TRBJ1-1, the V gene TRBV11-2, with 9 bases matching TRBD1. The CDR3 is 15 residues long. The V segment lost 4 bases and the J segment 3 bases; nucleotides outside the gene matches: 6. Germline V gene data show CDR1 as SGHAT and CDR2 as FQNNGV.

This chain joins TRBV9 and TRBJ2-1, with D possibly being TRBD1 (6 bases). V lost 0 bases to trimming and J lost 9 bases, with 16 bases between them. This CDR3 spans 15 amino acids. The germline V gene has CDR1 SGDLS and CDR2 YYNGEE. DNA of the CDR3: TGTGCCAGCAGCGTAGAGCCAGCAGGGGCAAGTGAGCAGTTCTTC. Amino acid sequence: CASSVEPAGASEQFF.